This TCR beta chain came from a study of cytomegalovirus exposure and HLA in healthy donors. Study observations and caveats: The only immune exposure information that was available was CMV serostatus.

The CDR3 spans 17 residues. CDR1 and CDR2 from the germline V gene are SGHTA and FQGNSA. Trimming cost V 0 bases and J 4 bases, with 16 bases left between them. At collection, donors were nominally healthy, but unrecorded immune exposures were probable. In the case of this clone: Antigen unknown.

The primer mix had 60 Vbeta and 13 Jbeta primers. Sequencing was performed with immunoSEQ multiplex PCR; in TCRdb, only in-frame clones are kept and a portion is missing. Of approximately 100,000 clones in the sample, roughly 80% were seen once. The chain carries TRBV7-2 and TRBJ1-5; possibly TRBD1 for D (6 bases). Sequencing used PBMCs. This receptor was obtained from a female donor in good health and CMV-seropositive. The CDR3 region has the DNA TGTGCCAGCAGCTTAGCGGTTGGGGGGGCTGTAAATCAGCCCCAGCATTTT. This codes for CASSLAVGGAVNQPQHF.